A selection of T cell receptor beta chains follows, all from one sample in a study of CD8 T cells in Susac syndrome. TCRdb processed the immunoSEQ multiplex PCR reads anew with MiXCR; each CDR3 protein has one entry. The table includes 330,000 or so distinct CDR3 sequences, about 91% detected once. Sample: CD8+ T cells from PBMCs. The receptors come from a human donor with multiple sclerosis. The CDR3 runs from the conserved cysteine through the conserved F or W. A D gene is named only where the DNA matches it firmly. Some rows mark clone size as missing; the rest say once, few, many or name a class of expanded clone.

DNA: TGTGCCAGCAGCTTGCTCTATGGCTACACCTTC
CDR3: CASSLLYGYTF
V: TRBV7-2
J: TRBJ1-2
size: few
D: NA

DNA: TGTGCCATCAGTGCTCTATTAGTTGGGGGCGTAGAAGCTTTCTTT
CDR3: CAISALLVGGVEAFF
V: TRBV10-3
J: TRBJ1-1
size: NA
D: NA

DNA: TGTGCCAGCAGTTTCCCTTCCGTGGGAGATCGGAACACCATATATTTT
CDR3: CASSFPSVGDRNTIYF
V: TRBV12-3/TRBV12-4
J: TRBJ1-3
size: NA
D: NA

DNA: TGTGCCTGGAGTACAGCCTCCTACGAGCAGTACTTC
CDR3: CAWSTASYEQYF
V: TRBV30
J: TRBJ2-7
size: NA
D: NA

DNA: TGTGCCAGCAGTCCCGACACAGACACCGGGGAGCTGTTTTTT
CDR3: CASSPDTDTGELFF
V: TRBV6-2/TRBV6-3
J: TRBJ2-2
size: NA
D: NA

DNA: TGTGCCAGCAGCTTAGGGTCCTGGGGCACTGAAGCTTTCTTT
CDR3: CASSLGSWGTEAFF
V: TRBV7-9
J: TRBJ1-1
size: NA
D: NA

DNA: TGTGCCAGCAGCCCAGACTTCGGGGATGAGCAGTTCTTC
CDR3: CASSPDFGDEQFF
V: TRBV7-9
J: TRBJ2-1
size: NA
D: NA

DNA: TGCAGTGCTAGAAGGGACAGCTACGAGCAGTACTTC
CDR3: CSARRDSYEQYF
V: TRBV20-1
J: TRBJ2-7
size: NA
D: TRBD1

DNA: TGTGCCAGCAGCTCCAGCCCAGGGAACACTGAAGCTTTCTTT
CDR3: CASSSSPGNTEAFF
V: TRBV7-3
J: TRBJ1-1
size: NA
D: NA

DNA: TGTGCCAGCAGTGGACAGGTCGCGAACACCGGGGAGCTGTTTTTT
CDR3: CASSGQVANTGELFF
V: TRBV6-5
J: TRBJ2-2
size: NA
D: TRBD1

DNA: TGTGCCACCAGTGTCCAGACAGGGGGCTCCGGGGAGCTGTTTTTT
CDR3: CATSVQTGGSGELFF
V: TRBV24-1
J: TRBJ2-2
size: NA
D: TRBD1

DNA: TGTGCCTGGGTGGGAGGGTTGAACACTGAAGCTTTCTTT
CDR3: CAWVGGLNTEAFF
V: TRBV30
J: TRBJ1-1
size: NA
D: NA

DNA: TGCGCCAGCAGCTTACTAGCGGGGCGACTTACCTCCTACGAGCAGTACTTC
CDR3: CASSLLAGRLTSYEQYF
V: TRBV4-1
J: TRBJ2-7
size: NA
D: TRBD2

DNA: TGTGCCAGCAGCTCCCGGGACCATAAGGGGGCCAACGTCCTGACTTTC
CDR3: CASSSRDHKGANVLTF
V: TRBV7-9
J: TRBJ2-6
size: once
D: NA

DNA: TGTGCCAGCAGTCCAGGTATCCTAGGCGAGCAGTACTTC
CDR3: CASSPGILGEQYF
V: TRBV27
J: TRBJ2-7
size: NA
D: NA

DNA: TGCAGTGCTGGGTCGGGTCCCACAGATACGCAGTATTTT
CDR3: CSAGSGPTDTQYF
V: TRBV20-1
J: TRBJ2-3
size: NA
D: NA

DNA: TGTGCCAGCAGTTTCAGGGGGGGCCGTCAGCCCCAGCATTTT
CDR3: CASSFRGGRQPQHF
V: TRBV28
J: TRBJ1-5
size: NA
D: TRBD1

DNA: TGTGCCAGCAGTCCACAGGGCCCCATGAACACTGAAGCTTTCTTT
CDR3: CASSPQGPMNTEAFF
V: TRBV28
J: TRBJ1-1
size: once
D: NA

DNA: TGTGCCAGCATCCACCAAGAGGGCTACGAGCAGTACTTC
CDR3: CASIHQEGYEQYF
V: TRBV6-2/TRBV6-3
J: TRBJ2-7
size: NA
D: NA

DNA: TGTGCCAGCAGTTTAGGGGGGACAGGGGGCAATGGCTACACCTTC
CDR3: CASSLGGTGGNGYTF
V: TRBV27
J: TRBJ1-2
size: NA
D: TRBD1

DNA: TGCGCCAGCAGCCAAGATATGTGGGGGGCCGGGGAGCTGTTTTTT
CDR3: CASSQDMWGAGELFF
V: TRBV4-3
J: TRBJ2-2
size: NA
D: NA

DNA: TGTGCCAGCAGTTACTTTGAGAGTTCCTACGAGCAGTACTTC
CDR3: CASSYFESSYEQYF
V: TRBV6-2/TRBV6-3
J: TRBJ2-7
size: NA
D: NA

DNA: TGTGCCAGCAGCGAAGGAGGACTTTCCTACAATGAGCAGTTCTTC
CDR3: CASSEGGLSYNEQFF
V: TRBV9
J: TRBJ2-1
size: NA
D: NA

DNA: TGTGCCAGCAGTGGACTAGCGGACCCCCTCTCCTACAATGAGCAGTTCTTC
CDR3: CASSGLADPLSYNEQFF
V: TRBV28
J: TRBJ2-1
size: NA
D: TRBD2

DNA: TGTGCCGTGCGGGTCGCCGGCTCCTACGAGCAGTACTTC
CDR3: CAVRVAGSYEQYF
V: TRBV5-4
J: TRBJ2-7
size: NA
D: NA

DNA: TGTGCCAGCAGCCCTCTCCGTGGGAGTTGCTACGAGCAGTACTTC
CDR3: CASSPLRGSCYEQYF
V: TRBV13
J: TRBJ2-7
size: NA
D: NA

DNA: TGCGCCAGCAGCTCACCGGCGGGACAGGGGCCCCGGGGTCAGCCCCAGCATTTT
CDR3: CASSSPAGQGPRGQPQHF
V: TRBV5-1
J: TRBJ1-5
size: NA
D: TRBD1

DNA: TGTGCCAGCAGCCCGGCGGGGGCCCAACAGCCCCAGCATTTT
CDR3: CASSPAGAQQPQHF
V: TRBV7-8
J: TRBJ1-5
size: NA
D: NA

DNA: TGTGCCAGCATGGGGAGAGTACTTGAGCAGTTCTTC
CDR3: CASMGRVLEQFF
V: TRBV2
J: TRBJ2-1
size: NA
D: NA

DNA: TGTGCCAGCAGCCCGGAGACTGGGAGCGAGCAGTACTTC
CDR3: CASSPETGSEQYF
V: TRBV7-8
J: TRBJ2-7
size: NA
D: NA

DNA: TGTGCCAGCAGTTTACGGACAGGGGACTATGGCTACACCTTC
CDR3: CASSLRTGDYGYTF
V: TRBV27
J: TRBJ1-2
size: NA
D: TRBD1

DNA: TGTGCCAGCTTAAGCGGGAGGATCTCCTACAATGAGCAGTTCTTC
CDR3: CASLSGRISYNEQFF
V: TRBV2
J: TRBJ2-1
size: once
D: TRBD2

DNA: TGTGCCAGCAGTTACTCCCTCTTCGTTGAGCCTACTAGCGGGATTGCCTACGAGCAGTACTTC
CDR3: CASSYSLFVEPTSGIAYEQYF
V: TRBV6-5
J: TRBJ2-7
size: NA
D: TRBD2

DNA: TGTGCCTGGAGTCTGGGACTAGCGACTTCCTACAATGAGCAGTTCTTC
CDR3: CAWSLGLATSYNEQFF
V: TRBV30
J: TRBJ2-1
size: NA
D: TRBD2

DNA: TGTGCCAGCAGCCAAGATAACGATGAGCAGTTCTTC
CDR3: CASSQDNDEQFF
V: TRBV14
J: TRBJ2-1
size: NA
D: NA

DNA: TGTGCCAGCAGCGCGGGACAGGGATGGACTGAAGCTTTCTTT
CDR3: CASSAGQGWTEAFF
V: TRBV7-2
J: TRBJ1-1
size: NA
D: TRBD1

DNA: TGCAGCGTGGGGGACAGGGGGTACGAGCAGTACTTC
CDR3: CSVGDRGYEQYF
V: TRBV29-1
J: TRBJ2-7
size: few
D: TRBD1

DNA: TGTGCCAGCAGCTTACCAAGTGAAGATACGCAGTATTTT
CDR3: CASSLPSEDTQYF
V: TRBV11-2
J: TRBJ2-3
size: NA
D: NA

DNA: TGTGCCAGCAGTTCAGGGGTACGGGACACAGATACGCAGTATTTT
CDR3: CASSSGVRDTDTQYF
V: TRBV28
J: TRBJ2-3
size: NA
D: NA

DNA: TGTGCCAGCAGCCAGACGGAGAACACTGAAGCTTTCTTT
CDR3: CASSQTENTEAFF
V: TRBV4-2
J: TRBJ1-1
size: once
D: NA

DNA: TGTGCCAGCAGCGTAGCCCTGGAGGGGGAAAAACTGTTTTTT
CDR3: CASSVALEGEKLFF
V: TRBV9
J: TRBJ1-4
size: NA
D: NA

DNA: TGTGCCAGCAGCGTAGATCTAGCGGCTAACAATGAGCAGTTCTTC
CDR3: CASSVDLAANNEQFF
V: TRBV9
J: TRBJ2-1
size: NA
D: TRBD2

DNA: TGTGCCAGCAGCTTATTCCCCTACGACAGGGCCTCTGGGGCCAACGTCCTGACTTTC
CDR3: CASSLFPYDRASGANVLTF
V: TRBV7-9
J: TRBJ2-6
size: NA
D: TRBD1

DNA: TGTGCCAGCAGCCCGGACCGGACTAACAATGAGCAGTTCTTC
CDR3: CASSPDRTNNEQFF
V: TRBV6-2/TRBV6-3
J: TRBJ2-1
size: NA
D: NA

DNA: TGTGCCAGCAGCTTAGAACAGCGAGACTATAGCAATCAGCCCCAGCATTTT
CDR3: CASSLEQRDYSNQPQHF
V: TRBV7-8
J: TRBJ1-5
size: NA
D: NA

DNA: TGTGCCAGCAGCACTAGTACCCCTCTTGAGGCCGGGGAGCTGTTTTTT
CDR3: CASSTSTPLEAGELFF
V: TRBV7-8
J: TRBJ2-2
size: NA
D: NA

DNA: TGTGCCAGCAGCGGACATCAGACTCTGAACACTGAAGCTTTCTTT
CDR3: CASSGHQTLNTEAFF
V: TRBV7-8
J: TRBJ1-1
size: NA
D: NA

DNA: TGCAGTGCATCAGGGGCTTTCCTAGCGGCGCAATACGAGCAGTACTTC
CDR3: CSASGAFLAAQYEQYF
V: TRBV20-1
J: TRBJ2-7
size: NA
D: NA

DNA: TGTGCCAGCAGCTTAGGGCACATTGGGGGACTAGCGGGAGTAGAGCAGTACTTC
CDR3: CASSLGHIGGLAGVEQYF
V: TRBV7-8
J: TRBJ2-7
size: NA
D: TRBD2

DNA: TGTGCCAGCAGCTTACCCAGCGGCGAGACCCAGTACTTC
CDR3: CASSLPSGETQYF
V: TRBV5-6
J: TRBJ2-5
size: NA
D: NA

DNA: TGTGCCAGTCGGGGACAGGGGCCACTCAACACCGGGGAGCTGTTTTTT
CDR3: CASRGQGPLNTGELFF
V: TRBV19
J: TRBJ2-2
size: NA
D: TRBD1